This paragraph reports one TCR beta chain. Its antigen is as yet unknown. Study observations and caveats: The TCR gene usage of tumor memory CD4+ T cells clustered together with blood and lymph node memory CD4+ cells and with lymph node naive CD4+ cells. Tumor Treg TCRs overlapped most with tumor naive CD4+ cells.

Tregs were sorted as CD4+CD25+CD127-/low cells. Per germline, CDR1 DFQATT and CDR2 SNEGSKA (reference sequence). This CDR3 comprises 15 residues. Trimming stripped 0 bases from V and 4 bases from J, with 15 bases between. After constant-region reverse-primer amplification, full-length variable regions underwent semi-nested PCR with Nested Universal Primer A. TCRdb re-analysed the 5' RACE reads in MiXCR, keeping a single row per CDR3 protein. The sample has approximately 50,000 distinct CDR3 sequences; less than 25% are singletons. This sequence joins TRBV20-1 and TRBJ1-2; D unresolved. The sequence was obtained from a female donor with breast cancer. The sample taken for sequencing was tumor-infiltrating Tregs sorted from the breast tumor. The CDR3 sequence: CSARDPQKGLYGYTF. CDR3 in DNA: TGCAGTGCTAGAGATCCGCAGAAAGGCCTCTATGGCTACACCTTC.